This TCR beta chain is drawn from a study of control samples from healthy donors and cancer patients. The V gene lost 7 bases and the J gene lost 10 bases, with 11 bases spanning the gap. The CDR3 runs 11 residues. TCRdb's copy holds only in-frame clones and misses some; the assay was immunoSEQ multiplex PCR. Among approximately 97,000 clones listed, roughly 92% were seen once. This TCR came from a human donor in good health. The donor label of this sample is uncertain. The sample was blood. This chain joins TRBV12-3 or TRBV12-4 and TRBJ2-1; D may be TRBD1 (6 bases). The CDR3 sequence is CASKWGQEQFF. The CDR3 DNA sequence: TGTGCCAGCAAATGGGGGCAGGAGCAGTTCTTC.